A single TCR beta chain is shown here with its context. Its antigen remains unknown. The record originates from a study of T cell responses to AZD1222 COVID-19 vaccine. Study outcomes and limitations: Increases in Spike-specific TCR breadth and depth were seen after two AZD1222 doses.

Only in-frame clones appear in the TCRdb table, and some are missing; sequencing was by immunoSEQ multiplex PCR. This sample has about 150,000 clones, with around 90% found just once. The CDR3 loop spans 17 amino acids. V was shortened by 0 bases and J by 4 bases, with 15 bases between the two germline ends. The germline V gene encodes CDR1 MNHNS and CDR2 SASEGT. The sequencing used peripheral blood, collected on day 0 of AZD1222 vaccination. This chain uses TRBV6-1 with TRBJ1-4; weak D call: TRBD1 (6 bases). This TCR derives from an adult in good health. The CDR3 coding sequence is TGTGCCAGCAGTGAAGCGCTTCAGGCAGGGGATAATGAAAAACTGTTTTTT. Encoded protein: CASSEALQAGDNEKLFF.